This entry features one T cell receptor beta chain sequence. Its antigen remains unknown. The sample providers were healthy Caucasian people from Russia, aged about 6 to 90. These data belong to a study of blood T cells in healthy people across ages. Study-wide results and limits: Greater diversity and more naive CD4+ cells were seen in long-lived donors than in aged donors. Getting older went along with TCR beta diversity per million T cells dropping roughly linearly.

Trimming took off 6 bases at V and 5 bases at J, with 16 bases between the two ends. From germline, CDR1 is DFQATT and CDR2 SNEGSKA (reference sequence). CDR3 size: 13 residues. Sample-barcoded 5' priming and a J-beta primer mix drove a second PCR of roughly 6 to 12 cycles. Using its own MiXCR run on the 5' RACE reads, TCRdb lists one record per CDR3 protein. The table lists roughly 1,500,000 distinct CDR3 sequences, around 42% of them singletons. Sequencing was done on a sample of blood. The clonotype originates from a woman in her late teens or twenties in good health. The chain couples TRBV20-1 to TRBJ2-5; D is perhaps TRBD2 (6 bases). Here the CDR3 reads CSALGGEVETQYF. For the CDR3, the DNA is TGCAGTGCCTTAGGAGGGGAGGTGGAGACCCAGTACTTC.